What follows describes a single T cell receptor beta chain. What it recognizes is unknown. Trimming pared 3 bases from V and 2 bases from J, leaving 13 bases between. This CDR3 has 15 amino acids. Germline CDR1 reads KGHSH; CDR2 reads LQKENI. This entry is derived from a study of T cell responses to AZD1222 COVID-19 vaccine. General study results and limits: Nearly half of spike-specific TCRs reportedly go after variant regions that carry no mutations. Only five to seven AZD1222 recipients tested seropositive at baseline.

Clones were sequenced by immunoSEQ multiplex PCR, and TCRdb holds only the in-frame ones, with some missing. The sample has about 76,000 clones; about 80% are singletons. Sequenced material: peripheral blood, taken 28 days after the second dose of the MenACWY control vaccine. The TCR originated in an adult who received the MenACWY meningococcal vaccine as a control. This chain joins TRBV18 and TRBJ1-2; D is perhaps TRBD1 (6 bases). The CDR3 DNA reads as TGTGCCAGCTCACCTTCAACAGGGTTCAACTATGGCTACACCTTC. Protein: CASSPSTGFNYGYTF. The full variable domain, completed using reference TRBV18 and TRBJ1-2, is NAGVMQNPRHLVRRRGQEARLRCSPMKGHSHVYWYRQLPEEGLKFMVYLQKENIIDESGMPKERFSAEFPKEGPSILRIQQVVRGDSAAYFCASSPSTGFNYGYTFGSGTRLTVV.